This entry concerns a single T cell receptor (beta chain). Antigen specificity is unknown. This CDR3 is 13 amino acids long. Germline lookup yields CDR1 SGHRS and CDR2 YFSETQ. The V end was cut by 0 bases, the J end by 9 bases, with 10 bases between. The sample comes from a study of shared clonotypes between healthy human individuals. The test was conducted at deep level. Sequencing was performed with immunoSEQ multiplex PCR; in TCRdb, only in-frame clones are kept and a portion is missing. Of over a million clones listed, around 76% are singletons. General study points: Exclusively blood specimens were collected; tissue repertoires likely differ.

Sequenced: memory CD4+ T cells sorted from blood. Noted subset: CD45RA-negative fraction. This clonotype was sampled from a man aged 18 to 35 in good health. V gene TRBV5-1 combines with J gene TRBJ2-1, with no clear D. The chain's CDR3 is CASSLAIEGEQFF. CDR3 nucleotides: TGCGCCAGCAGCTTGGCCATAGAAGGTGAGCAGTTCTTC.